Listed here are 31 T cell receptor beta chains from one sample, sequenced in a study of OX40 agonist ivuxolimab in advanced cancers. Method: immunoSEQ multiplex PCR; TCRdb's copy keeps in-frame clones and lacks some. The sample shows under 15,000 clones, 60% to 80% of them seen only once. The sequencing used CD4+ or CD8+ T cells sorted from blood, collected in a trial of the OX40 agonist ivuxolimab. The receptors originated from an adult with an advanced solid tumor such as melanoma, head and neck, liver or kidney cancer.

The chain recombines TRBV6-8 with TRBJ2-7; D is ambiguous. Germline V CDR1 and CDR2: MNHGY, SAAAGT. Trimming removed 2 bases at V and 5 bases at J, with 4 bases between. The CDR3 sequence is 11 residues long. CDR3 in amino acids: CASSYPDEQYF. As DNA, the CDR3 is TGTGCCAGCAGTTACCCGGACGAGCAGTACTTC.

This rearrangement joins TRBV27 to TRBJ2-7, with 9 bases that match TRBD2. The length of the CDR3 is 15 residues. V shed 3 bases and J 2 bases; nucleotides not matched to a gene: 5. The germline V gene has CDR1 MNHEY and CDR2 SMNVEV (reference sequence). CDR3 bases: TGTGCCAGCAGTTTGTGCGGGGGGGGGACCTACGAGCAGTACTTC. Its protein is CASSLCGGGTYEQYF.

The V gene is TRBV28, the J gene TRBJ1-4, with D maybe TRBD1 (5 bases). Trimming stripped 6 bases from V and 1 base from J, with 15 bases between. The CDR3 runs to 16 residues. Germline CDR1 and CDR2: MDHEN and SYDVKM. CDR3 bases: TGTGCCAGCAGCCGGGAATCAGGGTTAACTAATGAAAAACTGTTTTTT. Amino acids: CASSRESGLTNEKLFF. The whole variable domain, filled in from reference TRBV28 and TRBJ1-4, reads DVKVTQSSRYLVKRTGEKVFLECVQDMDHENMFWYRQDPGLGLRLIYFSYDVKMKEKGDIPEGYSVSREKKERFSLILESASTNQTSMYLCASSRESGLTNEKLFFGSGTQLSVL.

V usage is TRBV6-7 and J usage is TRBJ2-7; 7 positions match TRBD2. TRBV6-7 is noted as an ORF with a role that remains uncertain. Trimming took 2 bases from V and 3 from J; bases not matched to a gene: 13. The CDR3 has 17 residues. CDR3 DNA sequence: TGTGCCAGCAGTTACATCGGCCTGACCCGGGGGGACTACGAGCAGTACTTC. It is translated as CASSYIGLTRGDYEQYF.

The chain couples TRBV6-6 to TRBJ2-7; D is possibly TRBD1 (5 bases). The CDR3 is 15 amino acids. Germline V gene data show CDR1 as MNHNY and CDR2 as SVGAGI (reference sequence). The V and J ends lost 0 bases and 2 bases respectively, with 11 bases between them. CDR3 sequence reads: CASSYSLAGTYEQYF. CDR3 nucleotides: TGTGCCAGCAGTTACTCCCTGGCAGGGACCTACGAGCAGTACTTC.

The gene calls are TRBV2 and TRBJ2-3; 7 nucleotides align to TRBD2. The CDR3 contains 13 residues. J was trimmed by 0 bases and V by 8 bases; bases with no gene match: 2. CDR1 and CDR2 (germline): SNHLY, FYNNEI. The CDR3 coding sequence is TGTGCCAGCGGCGGGGGTAGCACAGATACGCAGTATTTT. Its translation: CASGGGSTDTQYF.

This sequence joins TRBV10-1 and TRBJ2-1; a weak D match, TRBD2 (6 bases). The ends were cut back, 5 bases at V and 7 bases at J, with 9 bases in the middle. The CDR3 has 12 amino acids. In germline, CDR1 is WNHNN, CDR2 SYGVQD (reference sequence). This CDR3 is CASSRDSNEQFF. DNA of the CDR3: TGCGCCAGCAGTCGGGACTCTAATGAGCAGTTCTTC.

This CDR3 reads CASSPWAGEKLFF. CDR3 nucleotide sequence: TGTGCCAGCTCACCCTGGGCAGGGGAAAAACTGTTTTTT. The V gene is TRBV18, the J gene TRBJ1-4; D might be TRBD1 (5 bases). CDR1 KGHSH and CDR2 LQKENI come from the germline V gene. This CDR3 has 13 amino acids. Trimming removed 3 bases from V and 8 bases from J, with 10 bases in between.

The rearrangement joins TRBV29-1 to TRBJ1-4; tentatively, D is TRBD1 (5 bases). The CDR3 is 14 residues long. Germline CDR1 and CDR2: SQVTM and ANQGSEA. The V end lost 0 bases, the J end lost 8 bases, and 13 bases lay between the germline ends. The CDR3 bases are TGCAGCGTTGAAGAAGGAGGGGAAGAGGAAAAACTGTTTTTT. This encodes CSVEEGGEEEKLFF.

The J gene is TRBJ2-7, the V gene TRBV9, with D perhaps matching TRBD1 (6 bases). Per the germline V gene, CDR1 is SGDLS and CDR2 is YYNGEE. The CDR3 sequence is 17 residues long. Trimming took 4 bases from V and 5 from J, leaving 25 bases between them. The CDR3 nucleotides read TGTGCCAGCAGCCCCCGCAGGGGCGGCCCGCTCAGGGACGAGCAGTACTTC. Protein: CASSPRRGGPLRDEQYF. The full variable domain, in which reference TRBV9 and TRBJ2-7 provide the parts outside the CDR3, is DSGVTQTPKHLITATGQRVTLRCSPRSGDLSVYWYQQSLDQGLQFLIQYYNGEERAKGNILERFSAQQFPDLHSELNLSSLELGDSALYFCASSPRRGGPLRDEQYFGPGTRLTVT.

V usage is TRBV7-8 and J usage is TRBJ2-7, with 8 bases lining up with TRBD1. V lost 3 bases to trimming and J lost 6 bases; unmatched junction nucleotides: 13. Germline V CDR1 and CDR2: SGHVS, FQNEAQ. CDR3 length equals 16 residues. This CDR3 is CASSLAVLAGGSEQYF. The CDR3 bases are TGTGCCAGCAGCTTGGCTGTATTGGCAGGGGGCTCCGAGCAGTACTTC. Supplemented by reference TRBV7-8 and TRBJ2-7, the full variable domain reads GAGVSQSPRYKVAKRGQDVALRCDPISGHVSLFWYQQALGQGPEFLTYFQNEAQLDKSGLPSDRFFAERPEGSVSTLKIQRTQQEDSAVYLCASSLAVLAGGSEQYFGPGTRLTVT.

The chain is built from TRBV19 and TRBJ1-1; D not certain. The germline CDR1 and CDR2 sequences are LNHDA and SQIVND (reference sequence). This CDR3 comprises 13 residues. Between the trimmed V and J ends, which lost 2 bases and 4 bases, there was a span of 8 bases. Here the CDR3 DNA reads TGTGCCAGTAGTATAACCCTGGGCACTGAAGCTTTCTTT. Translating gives CASSITLGTEAFF.

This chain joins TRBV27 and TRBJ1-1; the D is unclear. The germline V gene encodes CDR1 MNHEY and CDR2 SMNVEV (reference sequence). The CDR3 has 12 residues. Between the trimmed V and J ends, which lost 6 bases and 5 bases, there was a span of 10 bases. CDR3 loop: CASSMGGTEAFF. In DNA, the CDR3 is TGTGCCAGCAGCATGGGAGGGACTGAAGCTTTCTTT.

The CDR3 is CASRSLAMEPEAFF. CDR3 sequence (DNA): TGTGCCAGCAGATCTCTAGCTATGGAGCCTGAAGCTTTCTTT. The chain employs TRBV11-2 and TRBJ1-1; D not certain. V was trimmed by 6 bases and J by 6 bases, leaving 17 bases between them. From germline, CDR1 is SGHAT and CDR2 FQNNGV. This CDR3 is 14 amino acids long.

The CDR3 bases are TGCGCCAGCTCAACGAACTCCTACGAGCAGTACTTC. Translation: CASSTNSYEQYF. The chain combines TRBV5-1 with TRBJ2-7; D ambiguous. The CDR3 is made up of 12 amino acids. The V end was cut by 7 bases, the J end by 0 bases, with 8 bases between. Germline loops: CDR1 SGHRS, CDR2 YFSETQ.

The CDR3 nucleotides read TGTGCCAGCAGCCTAGTTCGGTCCAGCTCCTACGAGCAGTACTTC. Protein sequence: CASSLVRSSSYEQYF. The chain is built from TRBV28 and TRBJ2-7, with D unresolved. V was clipped by 6 bases and J by 0 bases, with 15 bases between them. This CDR3 is built from 15 residues. In germline, CDR1 is MDHEN, CDR2 SYDVKM.

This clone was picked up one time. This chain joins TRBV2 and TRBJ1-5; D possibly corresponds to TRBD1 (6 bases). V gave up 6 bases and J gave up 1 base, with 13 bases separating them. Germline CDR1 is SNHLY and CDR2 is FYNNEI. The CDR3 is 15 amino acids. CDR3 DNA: TGTGCCAGCAGGGGAACAGGGACGAGCAATCAGCCCCAGCATTTT. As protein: CASRGTGTSNQPQHF. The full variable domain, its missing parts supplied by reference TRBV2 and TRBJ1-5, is EPEVTQTPSHQVTQMGQEVILRCVPISNHLYFYWYRQILGQKVEFLVSFYNNEISEKSEIFDDQFSVERPDGSNFTLKIRSTKLEDSAMYFCASRGTGTSNQPQHFGDGTRLSIL.

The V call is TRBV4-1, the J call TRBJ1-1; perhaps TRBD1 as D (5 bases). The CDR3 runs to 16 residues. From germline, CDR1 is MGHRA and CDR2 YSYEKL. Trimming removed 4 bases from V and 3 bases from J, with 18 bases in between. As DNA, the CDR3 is TGCGCCAGCAGCCGAAGAGGTGGGGGAGAAGACACTGAAGCTTTCTTT. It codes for CASSRRGGGEDTEAFF.

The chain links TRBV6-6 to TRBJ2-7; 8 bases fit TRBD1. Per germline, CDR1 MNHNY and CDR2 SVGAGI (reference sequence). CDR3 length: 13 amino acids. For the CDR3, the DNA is TGTGCCAGCAGTTACTCCGAACGGGACAGGAGCTGGGTC. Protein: CASSYSERDRSWV.

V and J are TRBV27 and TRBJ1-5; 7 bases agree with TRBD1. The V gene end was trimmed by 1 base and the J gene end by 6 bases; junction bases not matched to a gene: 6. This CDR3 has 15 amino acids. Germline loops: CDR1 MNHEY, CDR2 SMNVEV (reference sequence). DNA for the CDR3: TGTGCCAGCAGTTTATGGGCAGGGGGGGTTCAGCCCCAGCATTTT. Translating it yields CASSLWAGGVQPQHF.

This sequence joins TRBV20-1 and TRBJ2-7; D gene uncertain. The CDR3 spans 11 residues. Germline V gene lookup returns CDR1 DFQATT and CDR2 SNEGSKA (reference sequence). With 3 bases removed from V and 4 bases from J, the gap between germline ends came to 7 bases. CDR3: CSARTAYEQYF. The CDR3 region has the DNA TGCAGTGCTAGGACCGCGTACGAGCAGTACTTC.

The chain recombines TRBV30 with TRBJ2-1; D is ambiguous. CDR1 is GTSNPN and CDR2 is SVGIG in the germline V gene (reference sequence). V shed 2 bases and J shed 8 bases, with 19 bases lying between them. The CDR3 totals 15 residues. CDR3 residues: CAWSPGPAPRHEQFF. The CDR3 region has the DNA TGTGCCTGGAGTCCAGGTCCAGCGCCGAGGCATGAGCAGTTCTTC. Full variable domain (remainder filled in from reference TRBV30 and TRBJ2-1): SQTIHQWPATLVQPVGSPLSLECTVEGTSNPNLYWYRQAAGRGLQLLFYSVGIGQISSEVPQNLSASRPQDRQFILSSKKLLLSDSGFYLCAWSPGPAPRHEQFFGPGTRLTVL.

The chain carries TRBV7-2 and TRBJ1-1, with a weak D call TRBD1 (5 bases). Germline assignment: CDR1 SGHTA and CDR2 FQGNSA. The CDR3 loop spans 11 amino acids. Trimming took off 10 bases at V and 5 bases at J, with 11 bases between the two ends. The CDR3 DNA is TGTGCCAACGACCGGGGGACTGAAGCTTTCTTT. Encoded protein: CANDRGTEAFF. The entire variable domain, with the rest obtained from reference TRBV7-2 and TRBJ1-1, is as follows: GAGVSQSPSNKVTEKGKDVELRCDPISGHTALYWYRQSLGQGLEFLIYFQGNSAPDKSGLPSDRFSAERTGGSVSTLTIQRTQQEDSAVYLCANDRGTEAFFGQGTRLTVV.

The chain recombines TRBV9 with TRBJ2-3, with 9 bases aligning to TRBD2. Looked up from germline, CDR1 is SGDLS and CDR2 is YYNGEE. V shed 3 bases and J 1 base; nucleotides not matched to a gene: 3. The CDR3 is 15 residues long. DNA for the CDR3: TGTGCCAGCAGCGCCGCGGGAGGGGGCACAGATACGCAGTATTTT. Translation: CASSAAGGGTDTQYF.

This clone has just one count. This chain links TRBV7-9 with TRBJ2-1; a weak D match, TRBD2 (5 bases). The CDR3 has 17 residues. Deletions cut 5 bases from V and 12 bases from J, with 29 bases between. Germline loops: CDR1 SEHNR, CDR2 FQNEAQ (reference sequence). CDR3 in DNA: TGTGCCAGCAGCCCCGACCCGTACGGGATGTACCTCTTGCGGCAGTTCTTC. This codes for CASSPDPYGMYLLRQFF.

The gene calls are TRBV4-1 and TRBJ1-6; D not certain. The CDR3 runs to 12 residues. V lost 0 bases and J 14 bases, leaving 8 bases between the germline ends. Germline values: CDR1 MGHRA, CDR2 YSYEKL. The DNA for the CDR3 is TGCGCCAGCAGCCAAGACGGAGTGTCCCTCCACTTT. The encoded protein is CASSQDGVSLHF.

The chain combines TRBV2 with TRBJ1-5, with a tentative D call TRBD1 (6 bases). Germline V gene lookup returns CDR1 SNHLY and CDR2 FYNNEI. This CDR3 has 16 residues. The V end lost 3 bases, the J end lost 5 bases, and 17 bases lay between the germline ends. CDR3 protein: CASSDPRSGDDQPQHF. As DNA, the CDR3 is TGTGCCAGCAGTGACCCAAGGTCAGGGGACGATCAGCCCCAGCATTTT.

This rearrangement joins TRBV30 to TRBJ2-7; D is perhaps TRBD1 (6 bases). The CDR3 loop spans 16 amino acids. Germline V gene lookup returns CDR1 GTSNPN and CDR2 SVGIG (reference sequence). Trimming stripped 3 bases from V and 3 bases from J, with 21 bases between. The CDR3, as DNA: TGTGCCTGGAGAATCGGGACATCCCCTTGGGGCTACGAGCAGTACTTC. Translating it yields CAWRIGTSPWGYEQYF.

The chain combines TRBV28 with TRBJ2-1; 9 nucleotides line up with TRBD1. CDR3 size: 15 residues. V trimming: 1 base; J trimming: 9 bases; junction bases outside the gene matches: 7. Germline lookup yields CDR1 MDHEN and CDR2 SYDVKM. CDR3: CASSLLQGAVVEQFF. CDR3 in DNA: TGTGCCAGCAGTTTATTACAGGGGGCGGTTGTTGAGCAGTTCTTC.

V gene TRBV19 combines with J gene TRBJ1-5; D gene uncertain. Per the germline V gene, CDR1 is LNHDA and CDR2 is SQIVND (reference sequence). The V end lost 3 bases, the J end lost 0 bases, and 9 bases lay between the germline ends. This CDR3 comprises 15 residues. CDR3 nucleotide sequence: TGTGCCAGTAGTATCACGTTGTATAGCAATCAGCCCCAGCATTTT. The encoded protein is CASSITLYSNQPQHF.

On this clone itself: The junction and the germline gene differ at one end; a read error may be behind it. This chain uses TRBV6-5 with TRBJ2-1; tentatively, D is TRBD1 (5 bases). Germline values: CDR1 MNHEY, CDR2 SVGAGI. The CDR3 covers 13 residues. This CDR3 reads CASSDSDNNEQFF. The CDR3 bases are TGTGCCAGCAGTGACTCGGACAACAATGAGCAGTTCTTC.